The TCR beta chain under discussion was sequenced for a study of blood T cell repertoires in COVID-19. Study overall: T cells, B-cell-depleted T cells, or PBMCs provided the cDNA or gDNA that served as material.

The CDR3 length is 13 residues. From germline, CDR1 is SGHAT and CDR2 FQNNGV. Trimming cost V 3 bases and J 7 bases, with 10 bases left between them. Authors' processing steps: Cell counts per sample came from amplifying reference gene primers. This table comes from immunoSEQ multiplex PCR, and its TCRdb copy is limited to in-frame clones, with some not included. The V and J calls and the clone size are those of that table, but D and trimming were determined from the DNA. The sample lists 90,000 to 130,000 clones; just over 75% were seen once. This clonotype was obtained from a woman of 80 years or more with acute or convalescent COVID-19. This sequence joins TRBV11-2 and TRBJ2-4, with a possible D match to TRBD2 (5 bases). The sample taken for sequencing was peripheral blood. The CDR3 DNA follows: TGTGCCAGCAGCTTCGGACTGCCTAACATTCAGTACTTC. Amino acid sequence: CASSFGLPNIQYF.